What follows are 16 T cell receptor beta chains derived from one specimen sequenced in a study of blood T cell repertoires in COVID-19. TCRdb's copy holds only in-frame clones and misses some; the assay was immunoSEQ multiplex PCR. The repertoire holds some 400,000 clones, with under 90% as singletons. The sample consisted of PBMCs or T cells enriched from blood (not recorded which). These receptors were collected from a woman in her twenties or thirties who had recovered from COVID-19.

The count of this clone is one. The chain joins TRBV5-1 to TRBJ2-1; 12 bases map to TRBD1. CDR3 length: 16 residues. The V and J ends lost 5 bases and 10 bases, in that order; junction bases with no gene match: 13. Germline loops: CDR1 SGHRS, CDR2 YFSETQ. As DNA, the CDR3 is TGCGCCAGCAGGGGGTCTCCGGGACAGGGGGCGCAGGAGCAGTTCTTC. Translation gives CASRGSPGQGAQEQFF. The whole variable domain, remainder taken from reference TRBV5-1 and TRBJ2-1, is KAGVTQTPRYLIKTRGQQVTLSCSPISGHRSVSWYQQTPGQGLQFLFEYFSETQRNKGNFPGRFSGRQFSNSRSEMNVSTLELGDSALYLCASRGSPGQGAQEQFFGPGTRLTVL.

This chain uses TRBV9 with TRBJ1-2; 7 bases align to TRBD1. The V gene's germline CDR1 is SGDLS and CDR2 YYNGEE. The CDR3 length is 15 residues. The V gene end was trimmed by 6 bases and the J gene end by 4 bases; junction bases not matched to a gene: 12. The DNA for the CDR3 is TGTGCCAGCACCGCCTCGGACAGGACGGGCTATGGCTACACCTTC. Translating gives CASTASDRTGYGYTF.

Points on this clone: Other DNA sequences of this sample code for an identical CDR3. The chain joins TRBV6-5 to TRBJ1-3; D perhaps matches TRBD1 (6 bases). Germline CDR1 reads MNHEY; CDR2 reads SVGAGI. V lost 8 bases and J lost 4, with 18 bases in between. This CDR3 spans 15 amino acids. In nucleotides, the CDR3 is TGTGCCAGCCGGCGAGAAGGGGGTAGAGGAAACACCATATATTTT. Its translation: CASRREGGRGNTIYF.

This clone was detected only a few times. This sequence joins TRBV28 and TRBJ2-1; D is unresolved. CDR1 and CDR2 (germline): MDHEN, SYDVKM. Trimming took 5 bases from V and 2 from J, leaving 13 bases between them. The CDR3 is made up of 15 amino acids. CDR3 sequence (DNA): TGTGCCAGCAGTCTGACATTGGTCACCTACAATGAGCAGTTCTTC. Its translation is CASSLTLVTYNEQFF. Full variable domain (missing parts from reference TRBV28 and TRBJ2-1): DVKVTQSSRYLVKRTGEKVFLECVQDMDHENMFWYRQDPGLGLRLIYFSYDVKMKEKGDIPEGYSVSREKKERFSLILESASTNQTSMYLCASSLTLVTYNEQFFGPGTRLTVL.

The rearrangement links TRBV30 to TRBJ1-1; 7 bases fit TRBD1. Germline V gene lookup returns CDR1 GTSNPN and CDR2 SVGIG (reference sequence). The CDR3 is made up of 13 amino acids. After removal of 7 bases from V and 5 bases from J, the junction contained 10 bases not matched to a gene. The CDR3 DNA sequence: TGTGCCTCCACACCGGACAGGTTGACTGAAGCTTTCTTT. Protein product: CASTPDRLTEAFF.

The chain joins TRBV6-6 to TRBJ1-5, with D perhaps TRBD1 (6 bases). This CDR3 region has 12 residues. Germline V gene data show CDR1 as MNHNY and CDR2 as SVGAGI (reference sequence). Trimming shortened V by 7 bases and J by 8 bases, and 12 bases separated the two germline ends. CDR3 DNA sequence: TGTGCCAGCAACACAAAGGGGGAGCCCCAGCATTTT. It yields the protein CASNTKGEPQHF.

The rearrangement joins TRBV2 to TRBJ1-4; D is unresolved. Trimming left V 1 base short and J 2 bases short, with 8 bases between. The CDR3 covers 15 residues. Germline CDR1 is SNHLY and CDR2 is FYNNEI. CDR3 amino acids: CASSEDIATNEKLFF. CDR3 sequence (DNA): TGTGCCAGCAGTGAAGATATCGCGACTAATGAAAAACTGTTTTTT. Supplemented by reference TRBV2 and TRBJ1-4, the full variable domain reads EPEVTQTPSHQVTQMGQEVILRCVPISNHLYFYWYRQILGQKVEFLVSFYNNEISEKSEIFDDQFSVERPDGSNFTLKIRSTKLEDSAMYFCASSEDIATNEKLFFGSGTQLSVL.

V usage is TRBV18 and J usage is TRBJ1-3; D unclear. The V gene lost 2 bases and the J gene lost 0 bases, with 11 bases spanning the gap. Germline V CDR1 and CDR2: KGHSH, LQKENI. The CDR3 length is 16 residues. The CDR3 nucleotides read TGTGCCAGCTCACCAAGCCGATCTACCTCTGGAAACACCATATATTTT. The encoded protein is CASSPSRSTSGNTIYF.

This clone was picked up one time. CDR3 bases: TGTGCCAGCAGCGCGGAGGTTTTGAGGGCGAACACCGGGGAGCTGTTTTTT. Amino acid sequence: CASSAEVLRANTGELFF. The chain is built from TRBV5-4 and TRBJ2-2; D is perhaps TRBD2 (5 bases). V was pared by 4 bases and J by 0 bases, with 16 bases between. Germline CDR1 reads SGHNT; CDR2 reads YYREEE (reference sequence). The CDR3 extends over 17 amino acids.

The count of this clone is one. The CDR3, as DNA: TGTGCCAGCAGCTTAGCGGTAGGGGGTCAACACCCCTATGGCTACACCTTC. Translating gives CASSLAVGGQHPYGYTF. The rearrangement uses TRBV7-2 and TRBJ1-2; weak D call: TRBD1 (6 bases). The CDR3 consists of 17 residues. Germline CDR1 is SGHTA and CDR2 is FQGNSA. V lost 0 bases and J lost 4, with 18 bases in between.

The chain is built from TRBV6-2 or TRBV6-3 and TRBJ1-5; D gene unclear. The CDR3 spans 12 residues. V was clipped by 2 bases and J by 11 bases, with 10 bases between them. Germline V gene sequence: CDR1 MNHEY, CDR2 SVGEGT. The DNA for the CDR3 is TGTGCCAGCAGTTACGAATTCGAGGCCCAGCATTTT. It is translated as CASSYEFEAQHF.

The chain joins TRBV3-1 (or the pseudogene TRBV3-2) to TRBJ2-7; 9 bases match TRBD1. V dropped 6 bases and J dropped 4; count of bases not matched to a gene: 4. The germline CDR1 and CDR2 sequences are LGHDT and YNNKEL (reference sequence). The CDR3 is made up of 13 amino acids. CDR3 residues: CASRGQGGYEQYF. CDR3 bases: TGTGCCAGCAGGGGACAGGGCGGATACGAGCAGTACTTC.

The rearrangement uses TRBV19 and TRBJ1-5; maybe TRBD1 (6 bases). The germline V gene encodes CDR1 LNHDA and CDR2 SQIVND (reference sequence). CDR3 length: 16 residues. Trimming stripped 9 bases from V and 6 bases from J, with 24 bases between. The CDR3 loop is CASPDQGRGSVQPQHF. The CDR3, as DNA: TGTGCCAGCCCCGACCAGGGGCGCGGGTCTGTTCAGCCCCAGCATTTT.

The V and J genes are TRBV27 and TRBJ1-2; a weak D match, TRBD1 (6 bases). Germline V gene sequence: CDR1 MNHEY, CDR2 SMNVEV (reference sequence). The CDR3 contains 13 residues. V lost 1 base to trimming and J lost 7 bases, with 10 bases between them. CDR3 region: CASSLFRGAGYTF. CDR3 nucleotides: TGTGCCAGCAGTTTATTCCGGGGGGCTGGCTACACCTTC.

V gene TRBV19 combines with J gene TRBJ1-1; 7 bases are shared with TRBD1. CDR3 length: 14 residues. The V and J ends lost 5 bases and 0 bases, in that order; junction bases with no gene match: 3. Per the germline V gene, CDR1 is LNHDA and CDR2 is SQIVND (reference sequence). The chain's CDR3 is CASSHRGLNTEAFF. The DNA for the CDR3 is TGTGCCAGTAGTCACAGGGGTCTGAACACTGAAGCTTTCTTT.

The genes are TRBV5-6 and TRBJ1-1; 7 nucleotides agree with TRBD1. The CDR3 covers 18 residues. V lost 2 bases to trimming and J lost 0 bases; unmatched junction nucleotides: 13. CDR1 and CDR2 (germline): SGHDT, YYEEEE. The CDR3 sequence: CASSFRDSHIGVNTEAFF. The CDR3 DNA reads as TGTGCCAGCAGCTTCCGGGACAGCCATATTGGGGTGAACACTGAAGCTTTCTTT.